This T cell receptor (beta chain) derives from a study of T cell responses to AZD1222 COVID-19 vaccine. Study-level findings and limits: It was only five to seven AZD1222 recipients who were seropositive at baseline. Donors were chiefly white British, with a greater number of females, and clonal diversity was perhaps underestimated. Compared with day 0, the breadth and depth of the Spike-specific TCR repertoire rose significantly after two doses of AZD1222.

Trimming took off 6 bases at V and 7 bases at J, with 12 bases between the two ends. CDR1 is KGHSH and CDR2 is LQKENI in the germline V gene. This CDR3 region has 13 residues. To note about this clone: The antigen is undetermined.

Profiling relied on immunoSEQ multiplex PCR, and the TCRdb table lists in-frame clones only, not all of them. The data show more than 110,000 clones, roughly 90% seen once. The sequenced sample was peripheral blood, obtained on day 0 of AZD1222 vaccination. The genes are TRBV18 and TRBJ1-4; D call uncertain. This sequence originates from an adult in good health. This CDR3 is CASSPTVREKLFF. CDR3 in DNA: TGTGCCAGCTCGCCTACCGTCCGTGAAAAACTGTTTTTT. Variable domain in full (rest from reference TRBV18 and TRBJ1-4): NAGVMQNPRHLVRRRGQEARLRCSPMKGHSHVYWYRQLPEEGLKFMVYLQKENIIDESGMPKERFSAEFPKEGPSILRIQQVVRGDSAAYFCASSPTVREKLFFGSGTQLSVL.